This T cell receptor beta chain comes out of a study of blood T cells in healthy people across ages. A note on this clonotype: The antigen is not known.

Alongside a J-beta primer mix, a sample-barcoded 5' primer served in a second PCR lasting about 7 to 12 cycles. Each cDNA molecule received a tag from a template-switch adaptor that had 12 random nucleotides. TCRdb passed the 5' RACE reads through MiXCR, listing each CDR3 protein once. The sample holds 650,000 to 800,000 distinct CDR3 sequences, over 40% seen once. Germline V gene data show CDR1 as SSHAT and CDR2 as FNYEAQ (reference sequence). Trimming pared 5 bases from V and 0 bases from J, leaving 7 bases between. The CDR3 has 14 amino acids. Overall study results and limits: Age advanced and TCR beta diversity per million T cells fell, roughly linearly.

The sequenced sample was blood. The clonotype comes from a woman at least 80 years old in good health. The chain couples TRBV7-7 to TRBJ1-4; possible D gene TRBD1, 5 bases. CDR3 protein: CASSPTATNEKLFF. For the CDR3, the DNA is TGTGCCAGCAGCCCGACAGCAACTAATGAAAAACTGTTTTTT.